The 11 T cell receptor beta chains below all came from one sample that was sequenced in a study of OX40 agonist ivuxolimab in advanced cancers. The protocol was immunoSEQ multiplex PCR, while the TCRdb copy is restricted to in-frame clones and leaves out a portion. The repertoire holds about 83,000 clones, roughly 84% seen once, with under 8% in the top ten. Sequencing was performed on CD4+ or CD8+ T cells sorted from blood, taken in a trial of the OX40 agonist ivuxolimab. The receptors were sampled from an adult with an advanced solid tumor such as melanoma, head and neck, liver or kidney cancer.

This sequence joins TRBV6-4 and TRBJ2-6; D gene unclear. V was clipped by 5 bases and J by 0 bases, with 2 bases between them. The CDR3 contains 13 residues. CDR1 is MRHNA and CDR2 is SNTAGT in the germline V gene. CDR3 sequence (DNA): TGTGCCAGCAGTTTCTCTGGGGCCAACGTCCTGACTTTC. Translated: CASSFSGANVLTF.

CDR3 bases: TGTGCCAGCAGCCCCGGGACAGTCCCGACTGAAGCTTTCTTT. Amino acid sequence: CASSPGTVPTEAFF. The rearrangement links TRBV14 to TRBJ1-1, with 7 nucleotides matching TRBD1. After removal of 4 bases from V and 5 bases from J, the junction contained 7 bases not matched to a gene. Germline CDR1 SGHDN, CDR2 FVKESK. The CDR3 spans 14 residues. Together with reference TRBV14 and TRBJ1-1, the CDR3 gives the full variable domain: EAGVTQFPSHSVIEKGQTVTLRCDPISGHDNLYWYRRVMGKEIKFLLHFVKESKQDESGMPNNRFLAERTGGTYSTLKVQPAELEDSGVYFCASSPGTVPTEAFFGQGTRLTVV.

V and J are TRBV6-5 and TRBJ1-1, with D perhaps TRBD1 (5 bases). Germline lookup yields CDR1 MNHEY and CDR2 SVGAGI. Trimming cost V 7 bases and J 2 bases, with 11 bases left between them. The CDR3 is made up of 13 amino acids. CDR3 amino acids: CASTPGHNTEAFF. CDR3 sequence (DNA): TGTGCCAGCACCCCAGGGCACAACACTGAAGCTTTCTTT.

V is TRBV6-1 and J is TRBJ1-4, with no clear D. Trimming removed 7 bases from V and 6 bases from J, with 6 bases in between. The CDR3 totals 11 residues. Germline CDR1 reads MNHNS; CDR2 reads SASEGT. The CDR3 region is CASTAYEKLFF. As DNA, the CDR3 is TGTGCCAGCACAGCATATGAAAAACTGTTTTTT.

The gene calls are TRBV7-9 and TRBJ2-5, with D tentatively TRBD2 (6 bases). V gave up 1 base and J gave up 4 bases, with 10 bases separating them. This CDR3 has 14 residues. CDR1 and CDR2 (germline): SEHNR, FQNEAQ (reference sequence). As DNA, the CDR3 is TGTGCCAGCAGCTTAGGGGGCGGGGTAGAGACCCAGTACTTC. Residues: CASSLGGGVETQYF.

The rearrangement joins TRBV30 to TRBJ1-2; TRBD1 aligns across 9 bases. CDR3 length equals 15 residues. Germline CDR1 reads GTSNPN; CDR2 reads SVGIG (reference sequence). The trim removed 2 bases at V and 8 bases at J, leaving 12 bases unmatched. The CDR3 loop reads CAWSTQGARDEGYTF. In DNA, the CDR3 is TGTGCCTGGAGTACACAGGGGGCGAGGGATGAGGGCTACACCTTC.

The gene calls are TRBV30 and TRBJ2-3; 7 bases agree with TRBD2. The germline gives CDR1 GTSNPN, CDR2 SVGIG (reference sequence). There are 13 residues in the CDR3. V gave up 7 bases and J gave up 2 bases; unmatched junction bases: 6. In DNA form, the CDR3 reads TGTGCCTTCGGGGGGAGGGTCACAGATACGCAGTATTTT. Translation gives CAFGGRVTDTQYF.

This sequence joins TRBV6-6 and TRBJ1-6; tentatively, D is TRBD1 (5 bases). The CDR3 totals 15 residues. Germline CDR1 reads MNHNY; CDR2 reads SVGAGI (reference sequence). V shed 5 bases and J shed 10 bases, with 18 bases lying between them. This CDR3 reads CASSPGGGRDSPLHF. The CDR3 nucleotides read TGTGCCAGCAGTCCCGGGGGAGGGAGGGACTCACCCCTCCACTTT.

This chain connects TRBV4-1 to TRBJ2-4, with D possibly matching TRBD1 (6 bases). This CDR3 is built from 15 residues. Trimming removed 5 bases from V and 8 bases from J, with 19 bases in between. The germline CDR1 and CDR2 sequences are MGHRA and YSYEKL. The CDR3 here is CASSAQGQGLDIQYF. The DNA for the CDR3 is TGCGCCAGCAGCGCCCAGGGGCAGGGGCTTGACATTCAGTACTTC.

The chain's CDR3 is CASSLQGQGAGGYTF. The CDR3, as DNA: TGTGCCAGCAGCTTGCAGGGACAGGGGGCAGGAGGCTACACCTTC. The rearrangement links TRBV7-6 to TRBJ1-2, with TRBD1 matching 12 bases. Germline values: CDR1 SGHVS, CDR2 FNYEAQ. The CDR3 is 15 residues long. The V and J ends lost 3 bases and 8 bases, in that order; junction bases with no gene match: 7.

This chain links TRBV5-7 with TRBJ2-7; D remains ambiguous. TRBV5-7 is placed among ORFs of uncertain function. Trimming took off 0 bases at V and 6 bases at J, with 4 bases between the two ends. The CDR3 loop spans 11 amino acids. CDR3 residues: CASSLGAEQYF. DNA for the CDR3: TGTGCCAGCAGCTTGGGGGCCGAGCAGTACTTC.